The 18 T cell receptor beta chains given below trace back to one sample, sequenced in a study of blood T cell repertoires in COVID-19. The repertoire was sequenced with immunoSEQ multiplex PCR; TCRdb's copy has only in-frame clones and lacks some. The table has approximately 100,000 clones, over 80% seen once. Sequencing was done on a sample of peripheral blood. These receptors all stem from a man aged 50 to 59 with acute or convalescent COVID-19.

CDR3: CASSLVTGGSQPQHF. CDR3 nucleotide sequence: TGTGCCAGCAGCTTAGTGACAGGGGGAAGTCAGCCCCAGCATTTT. The chain carries TRBV7-2 and TRBJ1-5; TRBD1 matches at 9 bases. CDR3 size: 15 residues. V trimming: 1 base; J trimming: 6 bases; junction bases outside the gene matches: 4. Looked up from germline, CDR1 is SGHTA and CDR2 is FQGNSA. The full variable domain, completed using reference TRBV7-2 and TRBJ1-5, is GAGVSQSPSNKVTEKGKDVELRCDPISGHTALYWYRQSLGQGLEFLIYFQGNSAPDKSGLPSDRFSAERTGGSVSTLTIQRTQQEDSAVYLCASSLVTGGSQPQHFGDGTRLSIL.

The chain combines TRBV5-8 with TRBJ1-5, with a weak D call TRBD1 (6 bases). Germline V gene sequence: CDR1 SGHTS, CDR2 YDEGEE. Trimming shortened V by 3 bases and J by 5 bases, and 12 bases separated the two germline ends. The CDR3 loop spans 14 amino acids. The CDR3 DNA sequence: TGTGCCAGCAGCTCCAGGGAGGGGGATCAGCCCCAGCATTTT. Its protein is CASSSREGDQPQHF.

V and J are TRBV4-1 and TRBJ2-3; no clear D gene. With 4 bases removed from V and 0 bases from J, the gap between germline ends came to 17 bases. Looked up from germline, CDR1 is MGHRA and CDR2 is YSYEKL. This CDR3 is built from 17 residues. DNA for the CDR3: TGCGCCAGCAGCCTTTATGCGAACTCCCCTAGCACAGATACGCAGTATTTT. It specifies CASSLYANSPSTDTQYF.

The chain links TRBV11-3 to TRBJ2-1, with TRBD2 identical over 10 bases. CDR3 length: 20 residues. V was clipped by 5 bases and J by 0 bases; unmatched bases: 16. The germline V gene encodes CDR1 SGHNT and CDR2 YENEEA. DNA of the CDR3: TGTGCCAGCAGCGGTAGGGGTGGTCTAGCGGGGGCCCGCTCCTACAATGAGCAGTTCTTC. Translated, it gives CASSGRGGLAGARSYNEQFF.

V gene TRBV16 combines with J gene TRBJ1-2; 8 bases align to TRBD1. The germline gives CDR1 KGHSY, CDR2 FQNENV. Losses at the gene ends were 1 base for V and 5 bases for J; bases not matched to a gene: 6. CDR3 length: 15 amino acids. CDR3 protein: CASSQWTGREYGYTF. The CDR3 coding sequence is TGTGCCAGCAGCCAATGGACAGGGCGAGAGTATGGCTACACCTTC.

The V and J genes are TRBV20-1 and TRBJ1-2; no definite D call. Germline lookup yields CDR1 DFQATT and CDR2 SNEGSKA (reference sequence). With 3 bases removed from V and 8 bases from J, the gap between germline ends came to 13 bases. The CDR3 extends over 12 amino acids. The DNA of the CDR3 is TGCAGTGCTAGTAGAGTTTTCTACGGCTACACCTTC. It is translated as CSASRVFYGYTF.

The chain is built from TRBV2 and TRBJ1-3; D gene uncertain. With 4 bases removed from V and 0 bases from J, the gap between germline ends came to 7 bases. This CDR3 has 14 amino acids. The germline gives CDR1 SNHLY, CDR2 FYNNEI. CDR3 protein: CASSVTASGNTIYF. CDR3 DNA: TGTGCCAGCAGTGTTACAGCCTCTGGAAACACCATATATTTT.

This chain uses TRBV18 with TRBJ1-1, with 7 bases matching TRBD1. The trim removed 4 bases at V and 6 bases at J, leaving 8 bases unmatched. This CDR3 comprises 14 residues. Germline-derived CDR1 and CDR2 are KGHSH and LQKENI. In DNA, the CDR3 is TGTGCCAGCTCACAAACAGGGGTGGACGCTGAAGCTTTCTTT. Translated: CASSQTGVDAEAFF.

The gene calls are TRBV18 and TRBJ2-7, with 11 positions matching TRBD2. The CDR3 extends over 14 amino acids. Germline-derived CDR1 and CDR2 are KGHSH and LQKENI. V was pared by 3 bases and J by 3 bases, with 1 base of the junction left unmatched. The CDR3 bases are TGTGCCAGCTCACCCGGGACTAGCGGCTACGAGCAGTACTTC. It is translated as CASSPGTSGYEQYF.

The chain employs TRBV12-3 or TRBV12-4 and TRBJ2-7; D unresolved. The CDR3 is 13 amino acids. V lost 6 bases and J 1 base, leaving 10 bases between the germline ends. Here the CDR3 reads CASSSRVSYEQYF. The CDR3 region has the DNA TGTGCCAGCAGCAGCCGGGTTTCCTACGAGCAGTACTTC.

This chain connects TRBV5-1 to TRBJ2-3; 8 bases agree with TRBD2. CDR3 length: 14 amino acids. V dropped 3 bases and J dropped 3; count of bases not matched to a gene: 3. Germline V lookup: CDR1 SGHRS, CDR2 YFSETQ. The DNA of the CDR3 is TGCGCCAGCAGCTATAGCGGGGAAACAGATACGCAGTATTTT. This sequence encodes CASSYSGETDTQYF.

The rearrangement links TRBV3-1 (or the pseudogene TRBV3-2) to TRBJ2-7, with 8 bases lining up with TRBD1. Trimming cost V 5 bases and J 3 bases; bases outside gene matches: 9. The CDR3 is 15 residues long. CDR1 LGHDT and CDR2 YNNKEL come from the germline V gene (reference sequence). The CDR3 protein is CASSTLGQGYYEQYF. The CDR3 coding sequence is TGTGCCAGCAGCACACTAGGACAGGGCTACTACGAGCAGTACTTC.

The chain has TRBV5-1 and TRBJ1-1; D may be TRBD1 (6 bases). Germline loops: CDR1 SGHRS, CDR2 YFSETQ. This CDR3 is 15 amino acids long. Trimming removed 4 bases from V and 1 base from J, with 14 bases in between. CDR3 protein: CASSPWDIRNTEAFF. The CDR3 bases are TGCGCCAGCAGCCCCTGGGACATTCGGAACACTGAAGCTTTCTTT.

This clone occurred once. The gene calls are TRBV9 and TRBJ2-3; TRBD2 matches at 9 bases. The CDR3 spans 15 residues. V trimming: 2 bases; J trimming: 5 bases; junction bases outside the gene matches: 6. Per the germline V gene, CDR1 is SGDLS and CDR2 is YYNGEE. For the CDR3, the DNA is TGTGCCAGCAGCGTCCGAATAGCGGGGGTAGATACGCAGTATTTT. Translating it yields CASSVRIAGVDTQYF.

A remark on this clone: The junction does not match germline at one end; this may be a read error. The V and J genes are TRBV19 and TRBJ1-5, with 12 bases lining up with TRBD1. This CDR3 region has 18 residues. Looked up from germline, CDR1 is LNHDA and CDR2 is SQIVND (reference sequence). In nucleotides, the CDR3 is TGTGCCAGTAGTAGCGGGGACAGGGGGCCACAGCGCAATCATCCCCAGCATTTT. Protein product: CASSSGDRGPQRNHPQHF.

Turning to this clone: Other DNA sequences of this sample code for an identical CDR3. This chain joins TRBV6-5 and TRBJ1-2, with D perhaps TRBD1 (6 bases). The CDR3 spans 15 residues. V dropped 0 bases and J dropped 2 bases, with 10 bases sitting between them. Germline CDR1 reads MNHEY; CDR2 reads SVGAGI. CDR3 sequence reads: CASSYSGGANYGYTF. Here the CDR3 DNA reads TGTGCCAGCAGTTACTCAGGGGGGGCGAACTATGGCTACACCTTC.

The chain is built from TRBV5-4 and TRBJ1-1, with 11 bases matching TRBD1. Trimming at V came to 6 bases and at J to 4 bases, leaving 5 bases not matched to a gene. CDR1 is SGHNT, CDR2 YYREEE, per germline (reference sequence). The CDR3 runs 14 residues. CDR3 nucleotide sequence: TGTGCCAGCAAACCGGGACAGGGGGGCACTGAAGCTTTCTTT. Its translation is CASKPGQGGTEAFF.

This clone appeared once. In DNA, the CDR3 is TGTGCCAGCAGTTTCAACACCCCCTACGAGCAGTACTTC. Residues: CASSFNTPYEQYF. V and J are TRBV12-3 or TRBV12-4 and TRBJ2-7, with D unresolved. V dropped 3 bases and J dropped 2 bases, with 8 bases sitting between them. This CDR3 comprises 13 residues.